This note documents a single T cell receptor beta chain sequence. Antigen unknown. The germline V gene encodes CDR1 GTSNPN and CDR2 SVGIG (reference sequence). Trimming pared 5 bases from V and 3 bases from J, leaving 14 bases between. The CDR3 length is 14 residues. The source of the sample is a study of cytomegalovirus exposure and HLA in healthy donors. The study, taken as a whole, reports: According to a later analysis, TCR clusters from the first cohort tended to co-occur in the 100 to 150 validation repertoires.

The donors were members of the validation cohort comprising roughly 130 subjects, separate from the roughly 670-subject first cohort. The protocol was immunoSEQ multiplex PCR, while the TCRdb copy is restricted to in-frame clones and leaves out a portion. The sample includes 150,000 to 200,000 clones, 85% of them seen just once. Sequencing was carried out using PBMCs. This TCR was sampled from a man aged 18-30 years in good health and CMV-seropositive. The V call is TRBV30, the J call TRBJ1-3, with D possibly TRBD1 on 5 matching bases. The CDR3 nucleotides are TGTGCCTGGGTCACGGGGGGAGGTGGAAACACCATATATTTT. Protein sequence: CAWVTGGGGNTIYF.